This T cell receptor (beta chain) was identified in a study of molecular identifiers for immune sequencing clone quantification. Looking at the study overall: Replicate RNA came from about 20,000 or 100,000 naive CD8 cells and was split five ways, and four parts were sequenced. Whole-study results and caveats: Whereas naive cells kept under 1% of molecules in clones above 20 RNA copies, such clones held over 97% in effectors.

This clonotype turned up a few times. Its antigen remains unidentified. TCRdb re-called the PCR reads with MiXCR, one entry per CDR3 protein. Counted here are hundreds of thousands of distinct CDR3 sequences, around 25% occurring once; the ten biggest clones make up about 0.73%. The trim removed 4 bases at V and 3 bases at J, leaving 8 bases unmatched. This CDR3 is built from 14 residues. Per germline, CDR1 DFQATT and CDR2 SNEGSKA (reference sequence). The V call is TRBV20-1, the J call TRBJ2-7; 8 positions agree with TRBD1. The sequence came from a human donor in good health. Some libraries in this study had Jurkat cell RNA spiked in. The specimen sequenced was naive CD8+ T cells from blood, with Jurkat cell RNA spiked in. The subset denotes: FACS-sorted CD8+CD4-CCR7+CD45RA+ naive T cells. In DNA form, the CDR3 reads TGCAGTGCTAAACTTGCGGACAGGGTCTACGAGCAGTACTTC. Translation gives CSAKLADRVYEQYF.